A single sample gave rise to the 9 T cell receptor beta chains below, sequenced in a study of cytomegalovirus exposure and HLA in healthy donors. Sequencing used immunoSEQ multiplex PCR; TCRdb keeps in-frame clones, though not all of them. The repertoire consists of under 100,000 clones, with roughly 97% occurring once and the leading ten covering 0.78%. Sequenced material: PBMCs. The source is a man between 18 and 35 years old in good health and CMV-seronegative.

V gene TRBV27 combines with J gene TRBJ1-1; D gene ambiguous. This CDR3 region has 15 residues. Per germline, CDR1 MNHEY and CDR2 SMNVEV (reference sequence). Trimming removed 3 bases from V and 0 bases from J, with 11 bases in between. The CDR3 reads CASSFVAGLNTEAFF. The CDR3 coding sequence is TGTGCCAGCAGTTTTGTGGCAGGTCTGAACACTGAAGCTTTCTTT.

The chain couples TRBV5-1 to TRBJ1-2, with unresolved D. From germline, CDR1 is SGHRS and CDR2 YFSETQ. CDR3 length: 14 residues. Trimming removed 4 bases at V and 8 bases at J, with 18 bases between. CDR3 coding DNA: TGCGCCAGCAGCCTCCCGAGTGAGGGAGGGGGCTACACCTTC. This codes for CASSLPSEGGGYTF.

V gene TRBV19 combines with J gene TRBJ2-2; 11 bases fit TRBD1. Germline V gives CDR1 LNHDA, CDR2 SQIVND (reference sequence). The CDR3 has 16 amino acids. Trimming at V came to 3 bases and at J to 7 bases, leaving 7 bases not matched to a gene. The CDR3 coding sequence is TGTGCCAGTAGTATGGGGGGGACAGGGGGTTTCGGGGAGCTGTTTTTT. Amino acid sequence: CASSMGGTGGFGELFF.

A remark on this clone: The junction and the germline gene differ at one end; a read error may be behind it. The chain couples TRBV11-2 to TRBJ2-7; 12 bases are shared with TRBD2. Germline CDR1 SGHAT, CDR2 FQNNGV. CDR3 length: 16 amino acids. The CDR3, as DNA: TGTGCCAGCAGCCTAGAGACTAGCGGGAGAGGGGGGGAGCAGTACTTC. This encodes CASSLETSGRGGEQYF.

CDR3 in amino acids: CASSFPDRGVHEQYF. Written as DNA, the CDR3 is TGTGCCAGCAGTTTCCCGGACAGGGGGGTCCACGAGCAGTACTTC. This chain connects TRBV6-1 to TRBJ2-7, with 10 bases fitting TRBD1. The CDR3 totals 15 residues. Germline loops: CDR1 MNHNS, CDR2 SASEGT. Germline trimming cut 5 bases from V and 5 bases from J; bases unmatched to any gene: 9.

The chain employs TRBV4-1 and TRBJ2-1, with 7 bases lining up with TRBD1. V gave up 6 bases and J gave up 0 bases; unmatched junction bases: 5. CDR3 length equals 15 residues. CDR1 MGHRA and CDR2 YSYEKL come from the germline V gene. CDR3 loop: CASRLTGSSYNEQFF. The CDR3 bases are TGCGCCAGCAGGCTGACAGGGAGCTCCTACAATGAGCAGTTCTTC.

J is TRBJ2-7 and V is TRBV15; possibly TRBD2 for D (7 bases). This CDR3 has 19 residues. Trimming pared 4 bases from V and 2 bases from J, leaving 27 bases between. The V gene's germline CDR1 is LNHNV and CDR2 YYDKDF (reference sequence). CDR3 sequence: CATSKGRGDFLINTYEQYF. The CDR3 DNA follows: TGTGCCACCAGCAAAGGGAGGGGGGACTTCTTGATTAATACCTACGAGCAGTACTTC.

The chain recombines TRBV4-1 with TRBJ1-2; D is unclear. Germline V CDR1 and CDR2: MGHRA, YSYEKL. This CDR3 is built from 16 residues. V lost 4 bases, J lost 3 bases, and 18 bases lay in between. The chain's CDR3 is CASSPSRGGRDYGYTF. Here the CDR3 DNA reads TGCGCCAGCAGCCCCAGCCGGGGTGGACGTGACTATGGCTACACCTTC.

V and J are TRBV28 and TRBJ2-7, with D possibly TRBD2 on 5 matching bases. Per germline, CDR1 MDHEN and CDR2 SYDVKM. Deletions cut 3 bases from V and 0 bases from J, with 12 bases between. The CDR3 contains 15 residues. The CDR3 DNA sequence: TGTGCCAGCAGTTTCCGCGGCGGGCGCTCCTACGAGCAGTACTTC. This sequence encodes CASSFRGGRSYEQYF.